This T cell receptor beta chain was captured by sequencing in a study of vaccination effects on CD4 cells after COVID-19. Notes on the study in general: Healthy vaccinees' vaccine-induced clones included only 1 of 255 that recognized common cold coronaviruses.

Details on this clone: No antigen is known for it.

Cultured cells yielded isolated CD4+ T cells after 10 days. Cultures got half-medium changes with IL-2 on days 3 and 7. Sequencing was performed with immunoSEQ multiplex PCR; in TCRdb, only in-frame clones are kept and a portion is missing. The sample lists about 50,000 clones, approximately 80% occurring once. The material sequenced was CD4+ T cells from PBMCs cultured without peptide, taken before COVID-19 vaccination. This receptor was obtained from a human donor who received a COVID-19 vaccine.

CDR3 amino acids: CASSETPRGRGYTF. The CDR3 DNA is TGTGCCAGCAGTGAAACCCCCAGGGGACGGGGCTACACCTTC. V is TRBV6-1 and J is TRBJ1-2; D might be TRBD1 (6 bases). CDR1 MNHNS and CDR2 SASEGT come from the germline V gene. Trimming took off 2 bases at V and 8 bases at J, with 15 bases between the two ends. The CDR3 runs to 14 residues.